This paragraph reports one T cell receptor (beta chain). Its antigen is still unknown. The CDR3 loop spans 14 amino acids. V lost 3 bases to trimming and J lost 12 bases, with 21 bases between them. The germline CDR1 and CDR2 sequences are SEHNR and FQNEAQ (reference sequence). Primers for the PCR totalled 60 Vbeta and 13 Jbeta. Methods used by the authors: Later, roughly 86 million unique TCR beta chains were counted in an analysis, and roughly 11 million of them were shared. Repertoires were generated with immunoSEQ multiplex PCR, while TCRdb's copy carries only in-frame clones and drops some. The V and J calls and the clone size are those of that table, but D and trimming were determined from the DNA. The data contain 200,000 or so clones, 70% to 85% of them seen just once; the ten biggest clones take up 3.8%. This specimen belongs to a study of cytomegalovirus exposure and HLA in healthy donors.

Whole-study results and caveats: HLA alleles were associated with fewer than 20,000 TCR beta sequences in a later analysis at 0.05 false discovery rate. The authors later linked a missense DCLRE1C variant to TCR beta V- and J-gene trimming. Reportedly, TCR beta sequences accurately predicted HLA-A and HLA-B alleles in most subjects.

This clonotype was sampled from a male donor in good health and CMV-seronegative. The material sequenced was PBMCs. This sequence joins TRBV7-9 and TRBJ2-7, with a possible D match to TRBD2 (5 bases). The CDR3: CASSFSSGSDSSYF. The CDR3 nucleotides are TGTGCCAGCAGCTTCAGCAGTGGTTCGGACTCGTCGTACTTC.